The 8 T cell receptor beta chains below all came from one sample that was sequenced in a study of T-cell reconstitution after alpha-beta-depleted transplantation in children. Unique molecular identifiers were used to barcode this TCRbeta library. TCRdb re-analysed the PCR reads in MiXCR, keeping a single row per CDR3 protein. Of roughly 400,000 distinct CDR3 sequences in the sample, around 21% were seen once. The input for sequencing was PBMCs from the stem cell graft donor, taken from the stem cell graft. These receptors all come from a human donor who donated a stem cell graft to a child with acute myeloid leukemia.

This sequence joins TRBV29-1 and TRBJ2-7; TRBD1 agrees at 10 bases. The ends lost 6 bases at V and 7 bases at J; junction bases unmatched: 9. CDR3 length: 13 amino acids. Germline V CDR1 and CDR2: SQVTM, ANQGSEA. The CDR3 loop reads CSVRRQGAGEQYF. The CDR3 region has the DNA TGCAGCGTCAGACGACAGGGGGCCGGTGAGCAGTACTTC.

This chain uses TRBV18 with TRBJ2-3, with D perhaps matching TRBD2 (6 bases). Germline assignment: CDR1 KGHSH and CDR2 LQKENI. The CDR3 runs 15 residues. The V gene lost 3 bases and the J gene lost 4 bases, with 14 bases spanning the gap. CDR3 in DNA: TGTGCCAGCTCACCTCTAACGGGAGCGGCAGATACGCAGTATTTT. Translation gives CASSPLTGAADTQYF.

This clonotype occurred a few times. The chain is built from TRBV2 and TRBJ2-7; TRBD2 aligns across 8 bases. CDR3 length: 14 residues. The germline gives CDR1 SNHLY, CDR2 FYNNEI. V was clipped by 7 bases and J by 0 bases; unmatched bases: 5. In DNA form, the CDR3 reads TGTGCCAGCACCCAGCGGGAGAGCTCCTACGAGCAGTACTTC. It codes for CASTQRESSYEQYF. The whole variable domain, remainder taken from reference TRBV2 and TRBJ2-7, is EPEVTQTPSHQVTQMGQEVILRCVPISNHLYFYWYRQILGQKVEFLVSFYNNEISEKSEIFDDQFSVERPDGSNFTLKIRSTKLEDSAMYFCASTQRESSYEQYFGPGTRLTVT.

The sample holds many counts of this clonotype. The J gene is TRBJ2-5, the V gene TRBV29-1; D may be TRBD1 or TRBD2 (6 bases each). V was pared by 4 bases and J by 4 bases, with 16 bases between. The CDR3 is made up of 14 amino acids. Germline CDR1 reads SQVTM; CDR2 reads ANQGSEA. The CDR3 coding sequence is TGCAGCGTTGGGTTTTGGGGGGCAGGAGAGACCCAGTACTTC. It codes for CSVGFWGAGETQYF.

The chain combines TRBV6-6 with TRBJ2-5, with unresolved D. Trimming shortened V by 2 bases and J by 7 bases, and 8 bases separated the two germline ends. The germline gives CDR1 MNHNY, CDR2 SVGAGI (reference sequence). This CDR3 is built from 12 residues. The CDR3 reads CASSYDPGTQYF. The CDR3 nucleotides read TGTGCCAGCAGTTACGACCCCGGGACCCAGTACTTC.

This sequence joins TRBV2 and TRBJ1-1; maybe TRBD1 (6 bases). Trimming took 2 bases from V and 1 from J, leaving 11 bases between them. The CDR3 runs 15 residues. Germline CDR1 reads SNHLY; CDR2 reads FYNNEI. CDR3 residues: CASSEQGIWNTEAFF. The DNA of the CDR3 is TGTGCCAGCAGTGAACAGGGGATATGGAACACTGAAGCTTTCTTT.

The chain links TRBV7-3 to TRBJ1-5; possibly TRBD1 for D (6 bases). This CDR3 has 15 residues. V gave up 0 bases and J gave up 2 bases, with 8 bases separating them. Germline V gene lookup returns CDR1 SGHTA and CDR2 FQGTGA. CDR3 sequence reads: CASSLTGARNQPQHF. In DNA, the CDR3 is TGTGCCAGCAGCTTAACGGGGGCTCGCAATCAGCCCCAGCATTTT.

This clonotype was observed a handful of times. V gene TRBV19 combines with J gene TRBJ2-2; D possibly corresponds to TRBD2 (7 bases). V lost 9 bases to trimming and J lost 4 bases, with 15 bases between them. Germline assignment: CDR1 LNHDA and CDR2 SQIVND (reference sequence). The CDR3 runs to 14 residues. Here the CDR3 reads CASMRGRGTGELFF. The CDR3 coding sequence is TGTGCCAGCATGAGGGGGAGGGGCACCGGGGAGCTGTTTTTT.